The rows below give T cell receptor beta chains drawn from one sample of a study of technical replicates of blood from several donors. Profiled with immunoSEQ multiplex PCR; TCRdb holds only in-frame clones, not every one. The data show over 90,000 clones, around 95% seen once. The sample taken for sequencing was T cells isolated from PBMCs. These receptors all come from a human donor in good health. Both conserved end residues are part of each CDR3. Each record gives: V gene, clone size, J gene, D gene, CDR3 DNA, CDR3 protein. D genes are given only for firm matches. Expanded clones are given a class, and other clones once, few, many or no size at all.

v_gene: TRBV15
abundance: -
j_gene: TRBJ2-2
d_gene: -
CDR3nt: TGTGCCACCAGCCCAGGTCCGGTCGGGGAGCTGTTTTTT
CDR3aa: CATSPGPVGELFF

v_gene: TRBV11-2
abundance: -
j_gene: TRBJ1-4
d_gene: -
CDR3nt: TGTGCCAGCAGCTTGACTGGACAGTTTAATGAAAAACTGTTTTTT
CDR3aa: CASSLTGQFNEKLFF

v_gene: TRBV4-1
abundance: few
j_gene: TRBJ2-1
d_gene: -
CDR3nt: TGCGCCAGCAGCCAAGATTTGACAGGCGGGTGGGATGAGCAGTTCTTC
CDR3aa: CASSQDLTGGWDEQFF

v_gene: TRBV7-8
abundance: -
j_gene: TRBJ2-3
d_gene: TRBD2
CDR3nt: TGTGCCAGCAGCTCTAGCGGGGGAGGCACAGATACGCAGTATTTT
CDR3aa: CASSSSGGGTDTQYF

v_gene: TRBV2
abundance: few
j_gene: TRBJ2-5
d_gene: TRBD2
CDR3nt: TGTGCCAGCAGTCCACCGTCGGGACTAGCGGGACAAGAGACCCAGTACTTC
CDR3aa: CASSPPSGLAGQETQYF

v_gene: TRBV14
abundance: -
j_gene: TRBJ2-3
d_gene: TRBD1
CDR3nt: TGTGCCAGCAGCCAGATAGGGGGCTCAGATACGCAGTATTTT
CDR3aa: CASSQIGGSDTQYF

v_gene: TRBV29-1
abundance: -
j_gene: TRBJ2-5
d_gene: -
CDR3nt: TGCAGCGTTGAAGACGCCCGGGGGACCCAGTACTTC
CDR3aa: CSVEDARGTQYF

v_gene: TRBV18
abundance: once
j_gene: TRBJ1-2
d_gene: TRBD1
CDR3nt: TGTGCCAGCTCACCGGGACAGGCTTATGGCTACACCTTC
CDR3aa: CASSPGQAYGYTF

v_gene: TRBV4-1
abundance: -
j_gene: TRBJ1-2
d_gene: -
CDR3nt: TGCGCCAGCAGCCAAGTTCCTCTCAGGGACATGGGCTATGGCTACACCTTC
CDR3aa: CASSQVPLRDMGYGYTF

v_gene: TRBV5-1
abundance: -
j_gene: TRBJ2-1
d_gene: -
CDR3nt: TGCGCCAGCAGGCCGGGACATACATACAATGAGCAGTTCTTC
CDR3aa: CASRPGHTYNEQFF

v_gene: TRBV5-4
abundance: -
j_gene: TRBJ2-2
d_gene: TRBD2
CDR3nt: TGTGCCAGCAGCTCAGCGGGAGGGCCCGGGGAGCTGTTTTTT
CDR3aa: CASSSAGGPGELFF

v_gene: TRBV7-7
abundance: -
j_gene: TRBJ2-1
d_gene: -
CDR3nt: TGTGCTAGCAGCCGAACTAGTTCCTCCTACAATGAGCAGTTCTTC
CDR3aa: CASSRTSSSYNEQFF

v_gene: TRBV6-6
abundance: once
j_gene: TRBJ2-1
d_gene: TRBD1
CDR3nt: TGTGCCAGCAGTTACCCGAAGGGGGCCCGGGTCAATGAGCAGTTCTTC
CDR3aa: CASSYPKGARVNEQFF

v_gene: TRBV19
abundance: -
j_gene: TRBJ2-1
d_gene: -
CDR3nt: TGTGCCAGTAGTATAGATACAGGGAATGAGCAGTTCTTC
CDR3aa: CASSIDTGNEQFF

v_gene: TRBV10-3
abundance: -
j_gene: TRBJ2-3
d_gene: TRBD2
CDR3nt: TGTGCCATCAGTGAGTCGGTAACTAGCGGGGGCCCTAATACGCAGTATTTT
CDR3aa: CAISESVTSGGPNTQYF

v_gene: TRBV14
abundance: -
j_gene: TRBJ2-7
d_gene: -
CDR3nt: TGTGCCAGCAGCCAAGGGTTGGGGGGGCCTTTTAACGAGCAGTACTTC
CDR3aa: CASSQGLGGPFNEQYF

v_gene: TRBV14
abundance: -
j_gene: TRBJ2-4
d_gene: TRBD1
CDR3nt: TGTGCCAGCAGCCAGAACAGGGGCCCCGCTCAGTACTTC
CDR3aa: CASSQNRGPAQYF

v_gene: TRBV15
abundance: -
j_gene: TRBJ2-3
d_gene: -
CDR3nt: TGTGCCACCTCGGCGAGGCAGGGGAACACAGATACGCAGTATTTT
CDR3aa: CATSARQGNTDTQYF

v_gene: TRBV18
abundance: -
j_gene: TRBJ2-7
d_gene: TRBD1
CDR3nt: TGTGCCAGCTCGCCGTACAGGGGGTCGGCTTACGAGCAGTACTTC
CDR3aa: CASSPYRGSAYEQYF

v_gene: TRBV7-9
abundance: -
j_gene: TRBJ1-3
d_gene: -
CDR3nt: TGTGCCAGCAGCTCCGGGGTTTCAGGAAACACCATATATTTT
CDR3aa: CASSSGVSGNTIYF

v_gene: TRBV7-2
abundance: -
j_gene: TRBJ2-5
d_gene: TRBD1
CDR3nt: TGTGCCAGCAGCTTAAGAAGACAGGGTGGGTACCAAGAGACCCAGTACTTC
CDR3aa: CASSLRRQGGYQETQYF

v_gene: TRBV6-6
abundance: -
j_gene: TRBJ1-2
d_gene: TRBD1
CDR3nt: TGTGCCAGCAGTGACAGGGGTACTAACTATGGCTACACCTTC
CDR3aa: CASSDRGTNYGYTF

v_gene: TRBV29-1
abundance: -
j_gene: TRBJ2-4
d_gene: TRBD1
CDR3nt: TGCAGCGGTACCAACAGGGGGAAAGGAGACATTCAGTACTTC
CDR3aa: CSGTNRGKGDIQYF

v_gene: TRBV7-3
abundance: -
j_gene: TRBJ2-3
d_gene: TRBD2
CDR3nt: TGTGCCAGCAGCTTAAGGTCTAGCGGGGTTACTACGCAGTATTTT
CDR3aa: CASSLRSSGVTTQYF

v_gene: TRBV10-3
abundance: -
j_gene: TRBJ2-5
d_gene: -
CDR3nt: TGTGCCATCAGTGACTCTCAGGGGGACTTTTTATCAACAAAGACCCAGTACTTC
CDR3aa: CAISDSQGDFLSTKTQYF

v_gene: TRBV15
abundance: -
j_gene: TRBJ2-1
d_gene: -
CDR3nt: TGTGCAACCAGGGGGGCAGTTGACAATGAGCAGTTCTTC
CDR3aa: CATRGAVDNEQFF

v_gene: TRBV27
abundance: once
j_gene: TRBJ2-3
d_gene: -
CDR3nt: TGTGCCAGCAGTTTAGAGGGTTCTTTTACGCAGTATTTT
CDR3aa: CASSLEGSFTQYF

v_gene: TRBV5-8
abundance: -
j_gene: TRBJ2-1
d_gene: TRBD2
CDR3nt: TGTGCCAGCAGCGGGATGACTAGCGCGTCCTACAATGAGCAGTTCTTC
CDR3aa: CASSGMTSASYNEQFF

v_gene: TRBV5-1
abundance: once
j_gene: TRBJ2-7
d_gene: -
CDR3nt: TGCGCCAGCAGCTTGTCGTTCGGGGACTACGAGCAGTACTTC
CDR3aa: CASSLSFGDYEQYF

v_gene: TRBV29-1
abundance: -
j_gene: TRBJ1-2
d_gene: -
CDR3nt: TGCAGCCCGGGTGGCTACACCTTC
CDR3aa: CSPGGYTF

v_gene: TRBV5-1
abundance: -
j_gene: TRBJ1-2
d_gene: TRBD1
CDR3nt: TGCGCCAGCAGCACCGGACAGGGAGCCTATGGCTACACCTTC
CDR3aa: CASSTGQGAYGYTF

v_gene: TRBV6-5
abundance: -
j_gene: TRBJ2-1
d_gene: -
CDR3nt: TGTGCCAGCAGTTTGCGGGACCGATATCCCTACAATGAGCAGTTCTTC
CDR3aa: CASSLRDRYPYNEQFF

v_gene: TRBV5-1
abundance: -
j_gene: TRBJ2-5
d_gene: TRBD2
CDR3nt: TGCGCCAGCAGCTTGACTAGCGGCCAAGAGACCCAGTACTTC
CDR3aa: CASSLTSGQETQYF

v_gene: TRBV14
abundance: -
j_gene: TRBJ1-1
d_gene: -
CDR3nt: TGTGCCAGCAGCCCCCTTACCCGCGCAGCTTTCTTT
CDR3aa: CASSPLTRAAFF

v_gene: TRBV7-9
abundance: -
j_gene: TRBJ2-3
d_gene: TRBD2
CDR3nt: TGTGCCAGCAGCCACCCTAGCGGTCGGGAGACGCAGTATTTT
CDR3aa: CASSHPSGRETQYF

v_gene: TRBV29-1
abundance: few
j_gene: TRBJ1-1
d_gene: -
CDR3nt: TGCAGCGTGTGGGGCCCGGACACTGAAGCTTTCTTT
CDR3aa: CSVWGPDTEAFF

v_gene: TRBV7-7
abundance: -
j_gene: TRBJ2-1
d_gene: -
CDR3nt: TGTGCTAGCAGCCCAGACTCATACAATGAGCAGTTCTTC
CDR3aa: CASSPDSYNEQFF

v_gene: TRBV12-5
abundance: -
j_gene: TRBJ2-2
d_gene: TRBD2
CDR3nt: TGTGCTAGTGGGGCTAGCGGGGGTAACGGGGAGCTGTTTTTT
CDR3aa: CASGASGGNGELFF

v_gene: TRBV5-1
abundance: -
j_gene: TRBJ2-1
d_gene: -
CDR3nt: TGCGCCAGCAGCTTGACCTTACAGGGACGGGGCAATGAGCAGTTCTTC
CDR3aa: CASSLTLQGRGNEQFF

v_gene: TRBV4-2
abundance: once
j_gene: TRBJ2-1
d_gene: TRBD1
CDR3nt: TGTGCCAGCAGCCCCACAGGGGGCAATGAGCAGTTCTTC
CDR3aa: CASSPTGGNEQFF

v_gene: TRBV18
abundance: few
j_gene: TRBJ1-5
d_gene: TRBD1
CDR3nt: TGTGCCAGCTCACCACGGGACAGCAACAATCAGCCCCAGCATTTT
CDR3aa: CASSPRDSNNQPQHF

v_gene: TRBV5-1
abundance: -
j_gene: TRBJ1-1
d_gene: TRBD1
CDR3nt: TGCGCCAGCAGCTCCCGGACAGGCGGGTGGGGCACTGAAGCTTTCTTT
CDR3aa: CASSSRTGGWGTEAFF

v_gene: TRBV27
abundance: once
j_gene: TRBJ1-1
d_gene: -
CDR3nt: TGTGCCAGCAGTTTGAGGAGTATGAACACTGAAGCTTTCTTT
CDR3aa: CASSLRSMNTEAFF

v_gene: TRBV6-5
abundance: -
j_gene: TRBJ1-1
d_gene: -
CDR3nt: TGTGCCAGCAGTTACCTTTTCAGGACAGAGAACACTGAAGCTTTCTTT
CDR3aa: CASSYLFRTENTEAFF